Included here is one TCR beta chain sequence, with context. The antigen remains unidentified. Germline CDR1 is LNHNV and CDR2 is YYDKDF (reference sequence). The CDR3 covers 13 residues. Trimming removed 6 bases from V and 5 bases from J; junction bases left unmatched: 5. This sample is part of a study of cytomegalovirus exposure and HLA in healthy donors. Overall study findings and caveats: There were 150 or so TCR beta chains listed as cytomegalovirus-associated. Researchers reported that a few CMV-associated chains were confirmed in vitro as CMV antigen-specific. Evidence from a later analysis indicated that most CMV-associated TCR beta chains looked HLA-restricted. Researchers left out some V segments, among them TRBV6-2 and TRBV6-3, as indistinguishable.

With 60 Vbeta and 13 Jbeta primers, the PCR was carried out. Assay used: immunoSEQ multiplex PCR; TCRdb lists only in-frame clones, some missing. This sample yields about 200,000 clones, of which roughly 80% are seen a single time; about 2.5% belongs to the top ten. The sample comprised PBMCs. This sequence was found in a woman in her thirties or forties in good health and CMV-seronegative. The rearrangement joins TRBV15 to TRBJ2-5, with TRBD2 identical over 8 bases. CDR3 residues: CATRAPGGETQYF. The CDR3 DNA reads TGTGCCACCAGAGCCCCGGGGGGGGAGACCCAGTACTTC.